This T cell receptor beta chain appears in the sequencing data of a study of control samples from healthy donors and cancer patients. V shed 4 bases and J 4 bases; nucleotides not matched to a gene: 12. Germline assignment: CDR1 SGHRS and CDR2 YFSETQ. The CDR3 extends over 18 amino acids. TCRdb keeps only in-frame clones here, not all; method: immunoSEQ multiplex PCR. The data contain about 94,000 clones, 90% of them singletons. The rearrangement uses TRBV5-1 and TRBJ2-3; 13 positions agree with TRBD2. The sequence came from a woman in her late teens or twenties in good health. The sequenced sample consisted of blood. CDR3 nucleotide sequence: TGCGCCAGCAGCCCCGACCCACTAGCGGGGGGGCCCTCAGATACGCAGTATTTT. Translating it yields CASSPDPLAGGPSDTQYF.